This entry concerns a single T cell receptor (beta chain). Its antigen is currently unknown. With 5 bases clipped from V and 4 bases from J, the junction kept 10 bases outside the gene matches. The CDR3 is 15 residues long. Germline V gene sequence: CDR1 MNHEY, CDR2 SMNVEV (reference sequence). This specimen belongs to a study of OX40 agonist ivuxolimab in advanced cancers. The wider study: Patients treated during dose escalation were battling hepatocellular carcinoma, melanoma, renal cell or head and neck cancer. Whole-study findings and limits: Both blood CD4+ and CD8+ T cells showed clonal growth by week 6 at 0.1 to 3.0 mg/kg.

The protocol was immunoSEQ multiplex PCR, while the TCRdb copy is restricted to in-frame clones and leaves out a portion. The sample yields approximately 41,000 clones, roughly 87% seen once. The sequence was collected from an adult with an advanced solid tumor such as melanoma, head and neck, liver or kidney cancer. This sequence joins TRBV27 and TRBJ1-2; 7 bases map to TRBD1. Sequenced here: CD4+ or CD8+ T cells sorted from blood, sampled in a trial of the OX40 agonist ivuxolimab. The CDR3 DNA reads as TGTGCCAGCAGTCCAGATACAGGGGTAGCCTATGGCTACACCTTC. It translates to CASSPDTGVAYGYTF.